This T cell receptor (beta chain) is from a study of shared clonotypes between healthy human individuals. Whole-study results and caveats: Since donors were few, the genetic and exposure-history diversity represented was limited.

The CDR3 totals 17 residues. Per germline, CDR1 SGHRS and CDR2 YFSETQ. Trimming at V came to 4 bases and at J to 2 bases, leaving 8 bases not matched to a gene. Every subset had its genomic DNA shared out evenly among several immunoSEQ plates. The protocol was immunoSEQ multiplex PCR, while the TCRdb copy is restricted to in-frame clones and leaves out a portion. Here the sample spans more than 2 million clones, just over 90% being singletons. About this clone itself: Antigen specificity is unknown.

Naivety among CD8 cells was defined by CD45RO negativity and positive CCR7 selection, thereby excluding terminally differentiated effector memory CD45RA+ cells. The study enrolled healthy HIV-negative adults without recent acute infections or vaccinations as donors. Sample: naive CD8+ T cells from PBMCs. The TCR was taken from a man aged 18 to 29 in good health. Some clones in this sample may be carry-over from other donors' samples. The chain combines TRBV5-1 with TRBJ2-3, with TRBD2 matching over 12 bases. In DNA, the CDR3 is TGCGCCAGCAGCCTGGCTGGACTAGCGGGGCACACAGATACGCAGTATTTT. This gives the protein CASSLAGLAGHTDTQYF.